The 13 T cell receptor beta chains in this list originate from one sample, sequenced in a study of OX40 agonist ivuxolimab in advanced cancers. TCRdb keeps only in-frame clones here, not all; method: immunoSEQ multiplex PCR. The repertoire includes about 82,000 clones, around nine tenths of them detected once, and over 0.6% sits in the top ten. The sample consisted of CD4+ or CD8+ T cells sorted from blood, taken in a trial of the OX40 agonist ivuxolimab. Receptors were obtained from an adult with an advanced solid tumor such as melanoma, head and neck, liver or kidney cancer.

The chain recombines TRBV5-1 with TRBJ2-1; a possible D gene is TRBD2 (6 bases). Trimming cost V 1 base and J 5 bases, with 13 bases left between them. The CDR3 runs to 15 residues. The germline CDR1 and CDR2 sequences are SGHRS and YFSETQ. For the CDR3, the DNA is TGCGCCAGCAGCTTGAGGACTACACTAAACAATGAGCAGTTCTTC. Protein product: CASSLRTTLNNEQFF. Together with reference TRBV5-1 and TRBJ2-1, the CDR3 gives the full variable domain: KAGVTQTPRYLIKTRGQQVTLSCSPISGHRSVSWYQQTPGQGLQFLFEYFSETQRNKGNFPGRFSGRQFSNSRSEMNVSTLELGDSALYLCASSLRTTLNNEQFFGPGTRLTVL.

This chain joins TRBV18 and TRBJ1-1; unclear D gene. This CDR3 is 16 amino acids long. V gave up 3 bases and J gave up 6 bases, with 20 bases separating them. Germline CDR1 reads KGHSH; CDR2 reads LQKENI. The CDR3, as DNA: TGTGCCAGCTCACCCGGGGATCTCGGGAATACCGCTGAAGCTTTCTTT. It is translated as CASSPGDLGNTAEAFF.

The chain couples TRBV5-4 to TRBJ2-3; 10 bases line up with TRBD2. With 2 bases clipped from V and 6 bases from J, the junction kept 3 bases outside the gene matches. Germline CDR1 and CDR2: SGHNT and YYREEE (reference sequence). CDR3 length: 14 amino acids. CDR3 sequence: CASSFLAGVDTQYF. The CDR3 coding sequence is TGTGCCAGCAGCTTTCTAGCGGGGGTGGATACGCAGTATTTT.

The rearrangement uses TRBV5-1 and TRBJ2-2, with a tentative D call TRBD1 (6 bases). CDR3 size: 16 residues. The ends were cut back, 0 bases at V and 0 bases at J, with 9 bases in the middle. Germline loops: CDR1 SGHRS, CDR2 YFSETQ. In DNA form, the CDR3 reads TGCGCCAGCAGCTTGGAACAGGGCCCGAACACCGGGGAGCTGTTTTTT. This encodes CASSLEQGPNTGELFF.

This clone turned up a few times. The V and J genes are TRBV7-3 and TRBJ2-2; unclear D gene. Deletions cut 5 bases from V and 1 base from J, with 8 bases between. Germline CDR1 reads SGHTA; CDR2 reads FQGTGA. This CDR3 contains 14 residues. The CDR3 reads CASSPGLNTGELFF. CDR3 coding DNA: TGTGCCAGCAGCCCTGGCCTGAACACCGGGGAGCTGTTTTTT.

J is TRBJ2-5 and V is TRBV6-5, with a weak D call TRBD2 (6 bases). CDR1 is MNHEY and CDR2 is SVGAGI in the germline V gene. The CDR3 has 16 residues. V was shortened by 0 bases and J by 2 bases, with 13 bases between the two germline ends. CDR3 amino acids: CASSYSRTAGQETQYF. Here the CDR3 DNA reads TGTGCCAGCAGTTACTCGCGAACGGCGGGGCAAGAGACCCAGTACTTC.

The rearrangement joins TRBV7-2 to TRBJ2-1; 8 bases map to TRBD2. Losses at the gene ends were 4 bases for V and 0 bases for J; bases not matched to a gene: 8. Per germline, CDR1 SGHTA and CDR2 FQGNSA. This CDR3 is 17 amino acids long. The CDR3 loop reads CASSWALAGSSYNEQFF. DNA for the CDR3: TGTGCCAGCAGCTGGGCCTTAGCGGGAAGCTCCTACAATGAGCAGTTCTTC.

CDR3 amino acids: CASKGGGGPYEQYF. CDR3 DNA: TGTGCCAGCAAGGGCGGGGGGGGCCCCTACGAGCAGTACTTC. V usage is TRBV2 and J usage is TRBJ2-7, with 9 bases that match TRBD2. The CDR3 totals 14 residues. Germline V gene sequence: CDR1 SNHLY, CDR2 FYNNEI. V lost 7 bases to trimming and J lost 2 bases; unmatched junction nucleotides: 6. The entire variable domain, with the rest obtained from reference TRBV2 and TRBJ2-7, is as follows: EPEVTQTPSHQVTQMGQEVILRCVPISNHLYFYWYRQILGQKVEFLVSFYNNEISEKSEIFDDQFSVERPDGSNFTLKIRSTKLEDSAMYFCASKGGGGPYEQYFGPGTRLTVT.

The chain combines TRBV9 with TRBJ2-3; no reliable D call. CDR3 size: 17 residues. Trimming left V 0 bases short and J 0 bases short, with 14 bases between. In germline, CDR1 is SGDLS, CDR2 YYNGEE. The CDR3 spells CASSVDVGGTSTDTQYF. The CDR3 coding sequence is TGTGCCAGCAGCGTAGATGTTGGCGGAACTAGCACAGATACGCAGTATTTT.

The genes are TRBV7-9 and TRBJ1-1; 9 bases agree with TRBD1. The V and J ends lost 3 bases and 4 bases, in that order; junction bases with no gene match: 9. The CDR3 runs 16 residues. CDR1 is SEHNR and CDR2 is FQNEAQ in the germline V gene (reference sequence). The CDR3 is CASSFGLDRGPTEAFF. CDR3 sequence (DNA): TGTGCCAGCAGCTTCGGTCTGGACAGGGGTCCCACTGAAGCTTTCTTT.

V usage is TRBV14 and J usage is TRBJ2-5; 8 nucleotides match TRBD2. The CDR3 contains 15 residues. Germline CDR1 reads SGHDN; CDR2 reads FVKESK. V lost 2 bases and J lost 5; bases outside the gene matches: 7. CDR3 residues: CASSQYGLAQETQYF. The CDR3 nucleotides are TGTGCCAGCAGCCAATACGGACTAGCACAGGAGACCCAGTACTTC. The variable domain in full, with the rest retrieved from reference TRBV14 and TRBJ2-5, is EAGVTQFPSHSVIEKGQTVTLRCDPISGHDNLYWYRRVMGKEIKFLLHFVKESKQDESGMPNNRFLAERTGGTYSTLKVQPAELEDSGVYFCASSQYGLAQETQYFGPGTRLLVL.

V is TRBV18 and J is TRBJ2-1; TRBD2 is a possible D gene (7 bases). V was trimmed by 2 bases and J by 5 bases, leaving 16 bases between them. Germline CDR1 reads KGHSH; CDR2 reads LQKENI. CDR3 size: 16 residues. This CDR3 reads CASSPILGGPHNEQFF. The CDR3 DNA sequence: TGTGCCAGCTCACCAATTCTGGGGGGGCCCCACAATGAGCAGTTCTTC.

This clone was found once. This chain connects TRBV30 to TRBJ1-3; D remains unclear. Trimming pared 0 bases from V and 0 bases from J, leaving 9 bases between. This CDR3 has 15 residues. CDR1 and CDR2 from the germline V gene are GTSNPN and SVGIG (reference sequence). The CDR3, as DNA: TGTGCCTGGAGTGTAGCGGGTTTCTCTGGAAACACCATATATTTT. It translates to CAWSVAGFSGNTIYF.